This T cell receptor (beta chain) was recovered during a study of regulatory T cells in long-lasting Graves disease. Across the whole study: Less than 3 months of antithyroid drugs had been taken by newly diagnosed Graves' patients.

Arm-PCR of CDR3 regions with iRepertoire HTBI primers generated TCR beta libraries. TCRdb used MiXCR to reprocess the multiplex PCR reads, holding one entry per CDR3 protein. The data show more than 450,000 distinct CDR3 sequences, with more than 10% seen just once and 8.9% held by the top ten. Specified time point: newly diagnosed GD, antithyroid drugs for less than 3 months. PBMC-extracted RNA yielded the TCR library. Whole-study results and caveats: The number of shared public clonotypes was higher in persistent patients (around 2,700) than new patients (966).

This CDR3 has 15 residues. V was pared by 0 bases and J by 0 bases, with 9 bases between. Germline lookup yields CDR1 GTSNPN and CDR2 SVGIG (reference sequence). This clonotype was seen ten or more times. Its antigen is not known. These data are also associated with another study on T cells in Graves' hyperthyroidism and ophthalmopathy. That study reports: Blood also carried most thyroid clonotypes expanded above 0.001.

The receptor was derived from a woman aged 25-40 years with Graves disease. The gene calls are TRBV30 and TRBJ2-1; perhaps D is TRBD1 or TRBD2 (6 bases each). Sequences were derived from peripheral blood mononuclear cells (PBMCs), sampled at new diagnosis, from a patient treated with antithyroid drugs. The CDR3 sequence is CAWSVEGVSYNEQFF. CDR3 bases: TGTGCCTGGAGTGTGGAGGGGGTCTCCTACAATGAGCAGTTCTTC.